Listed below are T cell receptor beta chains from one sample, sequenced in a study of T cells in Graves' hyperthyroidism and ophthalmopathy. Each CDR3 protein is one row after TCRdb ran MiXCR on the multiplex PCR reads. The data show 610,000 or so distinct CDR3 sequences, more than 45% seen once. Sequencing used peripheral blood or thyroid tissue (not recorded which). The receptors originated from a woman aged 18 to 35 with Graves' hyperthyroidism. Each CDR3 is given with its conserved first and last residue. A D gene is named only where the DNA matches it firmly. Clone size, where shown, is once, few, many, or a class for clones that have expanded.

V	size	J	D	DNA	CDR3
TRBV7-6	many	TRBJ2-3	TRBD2	TGTGCCAGCAGCTCCCGACTAGCGGGAGGGGACACAGATACGCAGTATTTT	CASSSRLAGGDTDTQYF
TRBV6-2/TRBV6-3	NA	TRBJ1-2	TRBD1	TGTGCCACCACGGACCGCGCACAGGGACAGGACCAGTCCTGGACCTTC	CATTDRAQGQDQSWTF
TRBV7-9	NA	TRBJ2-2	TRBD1	TGTGCCAGCAGCCCTTGGACAGGGGGCTCCACCGGGGAGCTGTTTTTT	CASSPWTGGSTGELFF
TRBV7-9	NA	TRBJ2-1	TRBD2	TGTGCCAGCAGCTATAGCGGGAGGTACAATGAGCAGTTCTTC	CASSYSGRYNEQFF
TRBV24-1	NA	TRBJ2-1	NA	TGTGCCACCAGTGATCCTCTCGTGGATACGCAGTTCTTC	CATSDPLVDTQFF
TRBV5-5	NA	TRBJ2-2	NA	TGTGCCAGCAGCTTGTTTGGGGCCGGGGAGCTGTTTTTT	CASSLFGAGELFF
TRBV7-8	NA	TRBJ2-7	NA	TGTGCCAGCAGCTCGTTGGGGAGTGGGGATACGCAGTACTTC	CASSSLGSGDTQYF
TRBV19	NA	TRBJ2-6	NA	TGTGCCAGTAGTATCGCAGGCCACGGGGCCAACGTCCTGACTTTC	CASSIAGHGANVLTF
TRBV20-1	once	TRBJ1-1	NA	TGCAGTGCTACGGAGGGCGGCACTGAAGCTTTCTTT	CSATEGGTEAFF
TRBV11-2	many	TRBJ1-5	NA	TGTGCCAGCAGCAAACAGGGTATGGGTCAGCCCCAGCATTTT	CASSKQGMGQPQHF
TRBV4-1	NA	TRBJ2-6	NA	TGCGCCAGCATGCAGGTAGCTGGGGCCAACGTCCTGACTTTC	CASMQVAGANVLTF
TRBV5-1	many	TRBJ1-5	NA	TGCGCCAGCAGCTTGGCCGGGATAGGCGATCAGCCCCAGCATTTT	CASSLAGIGDQPQHF
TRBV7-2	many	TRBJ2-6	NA	TGTGCCAGCAGCTGGGGGTTTGGGGCCAACGTCCTGACTTTC	CASSWGFGANVLTF